These 27 T cell receptor beta chains came from one sample sequenced in a study of vaccination and CD4 T cells after COVID-19. Treatment defined: roughly nine-day PBMC culture with coronavirus spike peptide pools or control peptides (ViraFEST assay). Once obtained from cultured CD4+ T cells, the DNA was sequenced using the Oncomine TCR Beta short-read assay. TCRdb analysed the PCR reads with MiXCR anew, one entry per CDR3 protein. This sample yields some 3,000 distinct CDR3 sequences, of which roughly 77% are seen a single time; over 20% belongs to the top ten. Their cognate antigens are unknown. Sequenced input: CD4+ T cells from blood, cultured in vitro. The receptor source for this set is a human donor who had recovered from COVID-19.

In its sample, this clonotype ranks as large. The J gene is TRBJ1-2, the V gene TRBV12-3 or TRBV12-4; D might be TRBD1 (5 bases). The V end lost 4 bases, the J end lost 7 bases, and 19 bases lay between the germline ends. The CDR3 is 15 residues long. CDR3 protein: CASSSREGSPSGYTF. CDR3 bases: TGTGCCAGCAGTTCCAGGGAAGGTTCTCCGAGTGGCTACACCTTC.

The CDR3 reads CASRRTVLNTIYF. The CDR3 DNA sequence: TGTGCCAGCCGGAGGACAGTCCTCAACACCATATATTTT. The rearrangement uses TRBV19 and TRBJ1-3; D is possibly TRBD1 (6 bases). V was clipped by 9 bases and J by 7 bases, with 16 bases between them. This CDR3 has 13 residues. Germline V gene lookup returns CDR1 LNHDA and CDR2 SQIVND (reference sequence).

The gene calls are TRBV7-8 and TRBJ1-2; D may be TRBD1 (6 bases). This CDR3 comprises 17 residues. Germline assignment: CDR1 SGHVS and CDR2 FQNEAQ. The V end lost 1 base, the J end lost 2 bases, and 17 bases lay between the germline ends. In nucleotides, the CDR3 is TGTGCCAGCAGCTTAGTTCCTCAGGGGCGAATAAACTATGGCTACACCTTC. Translated: CASSLVPQGRINYGYTF.

V is TRBV6-1 and J is TRBJ1-2; D not resolved. Germline V gene lookup returns CDR1 MNHNS and CDR2 SASEGT. The CDR3 runs 12 residues. V was clipped by 6 bases and J by 4 bases, with 9 bases between them. CDR3 region: CASSPALYGYTF. The CDR3 DNA is TGTGCCAGCAGCCCCGCTCTCTATGGCTACACCTTC.

The chain has TRBV6-2 or TRBV6-3 and TRBJ2-1, with D unresolved. Germline CDR1 MNHEY, CDR2 SVGEGT. This CDR3 is built from 12 residues. Between the trimmed V and J ends, which lost 2 bases and 8 bases, there was a span of 7 bases. CDR3 bases: TGTGCCAGCAGTTACGGATACGATGAGCAGTTCTTC. This translates into CASSYGYDEQFF.

This chain joins TRBV7-8 and TRBJ2-3; tentatively, D is TRBD1 (5 bases). In germline, CDR1 is SGHVS, CDR2 FQNEAQ. CDR3 size: 20 residues. Trimming left V 0 bases short and J 3 bases short, with 25 bases between. The CDR3 nucleotides are TGTGCCAGCAGCTTAGCGACACTCTTCAGGGAAAATAGGAAAACAGATACGCAGTATTTT. This encodes CASSLATLFRENRKTDTQYF.

The chain recombines TRBV19 with TRBJ2-2, with D uncertain. This CDR3 has 14 residues. Trimming took off 0 bases at V and 5 bases at J, with 7 bases between the two ends. The V gene's germline CDR1 is LNHDA and CDR2 SQIVND (reference sequence). This CDR3 is CASSIDRGTGELFF. Here the CDR3 DNA reads TGTGCCAGTAGTATAGATCGTGGTACCGGGGAGCTGTTTTTT.

The gene calls are TRBV20-1 and TRBJ1-6, with D possibly matching TRBD1 (5 bases). Germline V lookup: CDR1 DFQATT, CDR2 SNEGSKA (reference sequence). The CDR3 extends over 17 amino acids. V dropped 0 bases and J dropped 3 bases, with 15 bases sitting between them. The CDR3 loop is CSARDLRGSLYNSPLHF. DNA for the CDR3: TGCAGTGCTAGAGATTTGCGGGGCTCGCTCTATAATTCACCCCTCCACTTT.

The V call is TRBV5-1, the J call TRBJ1-1, with D unclear. This CDR3 region has 13 residues. Germline loops: CDR1 SGHRS, CDR2 YFSETQ. V was pared by 2 bases and J by 0 bases, with 5 bases between. The CDR3 here is CASSLTMNTEAFF. The CDR3, as DNA: TGCGCCAGCAGCTTAACGATGAACACTGAAGCTTTCTTT.

The rearrangement uses TRBV25-1 and TRBJ1-3; 7 bases agree with TRBD1. Looked up from germline, CDR1 is MGHDK and CDR2 is SYGVNS. Trimming took 10 bases from V and 0 from J; bases not matched to a gene: 3. This CDR3 is built from 13 residues. The CDR3 loop reads CATRQGSGNTIYF. The CDR3 nucleotides read TGTGCCACCCGACAGGGCTCTGGAAACACCATATATTTT. The full variable domain, completed using reference TRBV25-1 and TRBJ1-3, is EADIYQTPRYLVIGTGKKITLECSQTMGHDKMYWYQQDPGMELHLIHYSYGVNSTEKGDLSSESTVSRIRTEHFPLTLESARPSHTSQYLCATRQGSGNTIYFGEGSWLTVV.

The genes are TRBV6-1 and TRBJ1-5; D not resolved. The CDR3 is 15 residues long. CDR1 is MNHNS and CDR2 is SASEGT in the germline V gene. Trimming took 0 bases from V and 1 from J, leaving 7 bases between them. The CDR3 is CASSEAGRSNQPQHF. Written as DNA, the CDR3 is TGTGCCAGCAGTGAAGCGGGTAGGAGCAATCAGCCCCAGCATTTT.

The chain combines TRBV18 with TRBJ1-6, with 10 bases identical to TRBD1. The CDR3 is 15 residues long. Germline trimming cut 4 bases from V and 8 bases from J; bases unmatched to any gene: 5. Germline V gene sequence: CDR1 KGHSH, CDR2 LQKENI. This CDR3 reads CASSLTGGEDSPLHF. DNA of the CDR3: TGTGCCAGCTCACTGACAGGGGGCGAGGATTCACCCCTCCACTTT.

The chain joins TRBV19 to TRBJ2-7, with D hard to call. From germline, CDR1 is LNHDA and CDR2 SQIVND (reference sequence). The CDR3 is made up of 11 amino acids. V lost 5 bases and J 3 bases, leaving 5 bases between the germline ends. The CDR3 spells CASSDVYEQYF. DNA for the CDR3: TGTGCCAGTAGTGACGTCTACGAGCAGTACTTC.

The chain links TRBV10-1 to TRBJ1-1, with D tentatively TRBD1 (6 bases). Germline CDR1 reads WNHNN; CDR2 reads SYGVQD (reference sequence). V was cut by 4 bases and J by 1 base, with 13 bases left in between. The CDR3 sequence is 15 residues long. The CDR3 DNA reads TGCGCCAGCAGTGTACAGGGTCCACCGAACACTGAAGCTTTCTTT. As protein: CASSVQGPPNTEAFF.

This clonotype was seen once. The chain recombines TRBV21-1 with TRBJ2-3; no check of the table's D call, TRBD2, against the DNA was made. TRBV21-1 is marked as a pseudogene. This CDR3 comprises 17 residues. The CDR3 DNA follows: TGTGCCAGCAGCTCTCCCCTAGCGGGGGGGGTCACAGATACGCAGTATTTT. This translates into CASSSPLAGGVTDTQYF.

In its sample, this clonotype is large. This chain joins TRBV25-1 and TRBJ2-3, with a tentative D call TRBD2 (5 bases). V gave up 0 bases and J gave up 4 bases, with 20 bases separating them. The CDR3 totals 18 residues. Germline-derived CDR1 and CDR2 are MGHDK and SYGVNS. The CDR3 DNA follows: TGTGCCAGCAGTGAATACAGAGGCGGAGGCTCTACGTCAGATACGCAGTATTTT. Translation gives CASSEYRGGGSTSDTQYF.

This chain joins TRBV6-2 or TRBV6-3 and TRBJ2-5; TRBD1 matches at 7 bases. This CDR3 is 15 amino acids long. V trimming: 6 bases; J trimming: 5 bases; junction bases outside the gene matches: 12. Germline CDR1 is MNHEY and CDR2 is SVGEGT. CDR3 sequence: CASRVRQGLVETQYF. The CDR3, as DNA: TGTGCCAGCAGAGTGCGACAGGGATTGGTGGAGACCCAGTACTTC.

The genes are TRBV30 and TRBJ1-4; a weak D match, TRBD1 (5 bases). There are 15 residues in the CDR3. Germline assignment: CDR1 GTSNPN and CDR2 SVGIG (reference sequence). The V end lost 2 bases, the J end lost 4 bases, and 14 bases lay between the germline ends. CDR3 DNA: TGTGCCTGGAGTCCGTTAGGGGCGGGTAATGAAAAACTGTTTTTT. It specifies CAWSPLGAGNEKLFF.

V and J are TRBV6-1 and TRBJ2-3, with 8 nucleotides matching TRBD1. Germline CDR1 MNHNS, CDR2 SASEGT. The CDR3 contains 16 residues. J gave up 5 bases and V 5 bases, and 12 bases lay outside the gene matches. CDR3 in amino acids: CASSPSDGRGRDTQYF. The CDR3 DNA follows: TGTGCCAGCAGTCCCTCCGATGGCAGGGGGCGAGATACGCAGTATTTT.

The chain carries TRBV6-2 or TRBV6-3 and TRBJ1-2; perhaps TRBD1 as D (5 bases). Deletions cut 6 bases from V and 8 bases from J, with 13 bases between. In germline, CDR1 is MNHEY, CDR2 SVGEGT. The CDR3 has 12 amino acids. The CDR3 loop is CASSPRDGGYTF. The CDR3 DNA is TGTGCCAGCAGCCCGAGGGACGGAGGCTACACCTTC.

The gene calls are TRBV5-1 and TRBJ1-1; 8 nucleotides match TRBD1. J gave up 2 bases and V 4 bases, and 7 bases lay outside the gene matches. Germline lookup yields CDR1 SGHRS and CDR2 YFSETQ. The CDR3 loop spans 15 amino acids. CDR3 nucleotides: TGCGCCAGCAGCCCGAGGACAGGGACAAACACTGAAGCTTTCTTT. As protein: CASSPRTGTNTEAFF.

This clonotype was counted between two and nine times. The chain uses TRBV12-3 or TRBV12-4 and TRBJ1-2; 7 bases align to TRBD1. V dropped 7 bases and J dropped 0; count of bases not matched to a gene: 11. This CDR3 has 16 residues. This CDR3 is CASILGQSATNYGYTF. The CDR3 bases are TGTGCCAGCATCCTGGGACAGTCGGCGACTAACTATGGCTACACCTTC.

The genes are TRBV7-9 and TRBJ1-2, with 8 positions matching TRBD1. The germline V gene encodes CDR1 SEHNR and CDR2 FQNEAQ (reference sequence). V gave up 8 bases and J gave up 4 bases; unmatched junction bases: 6. The CDR3 totals 13 residues. The DNA of the CDR3 is TGTGCCAGCGGAGGACAGGGCCCCTATGGCTACACCTTC. The encoded protein is CASGGQGPYGYTF. Full variable domain (outside the CDR3, taken from reference TRBV7-9 and TRBJ1-2): DTGVSQNPRHKITKRGQNVTFRCDPISEHNRLYWYRQTLGQGPEFLTYFQNEAQLEKSRLLSDRFSAERPKGSFSTLEIQRTEQGDSAMYLCASGGQGPYGYTFGSGTRLTVV.

The sample holds a few counts of this clonotype. V and J are TRBV2 and TRBJ1-2, with 10 positions matching TRBD1. V lost 4 bases, J lost 8 bases, and 13 bases stayed unmatched. The CDR3 extends over 16 amino acids. Germline CDR1 is SNHLY and CDR2 is FYNNEI. The CDR3: CASSGADRGRGDGYTF. Here the CDR3 DNA reads TGTGCCAGCAGTGGGGCGGACAGGGGGAGAGGGGACGGCTACACCTTC.

This rearrangement joins TRBV18 to TRBJ1-3; D is ambiguous. Germline V gene data show CDR1 as KGHSH and CDR2 as LQKENI. V was shortened by 3 bases and J by 0 bases, with 9 bases between the two germline ends. The CDR3 loop spans 15 amino acids. The CDR3 loop reads CASSPYGSSGNTIYF. The CDR3 DNA reads as TGTGCCAGCTCACCCTACGGGAGCTCTGGAAACACCATATATTTT.

This chain connects TRBV6-5 to TRBJ1-3, with 7 bases aligning to TRBD1. This CDR3 is built from 15 residues. J was trimmed by 4 bases and V by 0 bases; bases with no gene match: 3. Germline V gene data show CDR1 as MNHEY and CDR2 as SVGAGI. This CDR3 reads CASSYSGGAGNTIYF. The CDR3 nucleotides read TGTGCCAGCAGTTACTCAGGGGGCGCAGGAAACACCATATATTTT.

The DNA of the CDR3 is TGTGCCAGCAGCCGATTGGGGACAGAGAAATCAGATACGCAGTATTTT. Amino acid sequence: CASSRLGTEKSDTQYF. This chain joins TRBV13 and TRBJ2-3, with 7 bases matching TRBD1. The junction had 12 bases not matched to a gene; V was cut back by 5 bases and J by 4 bases. CDR1 and CDR2 (germline): PRHDT, FYEKMQ (reference sequence). CDR3 length: 16 residues.